These T cell receptor beta chains were read from a single sample in a study of blood T cell repertoires in COVID-19. TCRdb keeps only in-frame clones here, not all; method: immunoSEQ multiplex PCR. Of more than 100,000 clones listed, over 60% are singletons. Sequenced: peripheral blood. Receptor source: a woman older than 75 with acute or convalescent COVID-19. Each CDR3 is given with its conserved first and last residue. Each record gives: D gene, J gene, clone size, V gene, CDR3 protein, CDR3 DNA. A D gene is named only where the DNA matches it firmly. Rows give clone size only sometimes, using once, few, many, or a class for an expanded clone.

D: TRBD2
J: TRBJ2-7
size: .
V: TRBV2
CDR3: CASRLAGASYEQYF
DNA: TGTGCCAGCAGACTAGCGGGAGCTTCCTACGAGCAGTACTTC

D: .
J: TRBJ1-2
size: many
V: TRBV19
CDR3: CASSAFRGNNYGYTF
DNA: TGTGCCAGTAGTGCCTTCCGGGGGAACAACTATGGCTACACCTTC

D: TRBD1
J: TRBJ1-1
size: .
V: TRBV7-2
CDR3: CASSSSGGTEAFF
DNA: TGTGCCAGCAGCTCGTCAGGGGGCACTGAAGCTTTCTTT

D: .
J: TRBJ1-1
size: .
V: TRBV29-1
CDR3: CSVSHGHGAEAFF
DNA: TGCAGCGTGTCTCACGGCCACGGGGCTGAAGCTTTCTTT

D: .
J: TRBJ1-1
size: .
V: TRBV18
CDR3: CASSPPRDFLGAEAFF
DNA: TGTGCCAGCTCACCACCCCGGGACTTCCTGGGGGCTGAAGCTTTCTTT

D: .
J: TRBJ2-1
size: few
V: TRBV5-8
CDR3: CASTDGVRIAYNEQFF
DNA: TGTGCCAGCACGGACGGGGTGCGAATTGCTTACAATGAGCAGTTCTTC

D: .
J: TRBJ1-3
size: .
V: TRBV6-6
CDR3: CASSSQGNTIYF
DNA: TGTGCCAGCAGTTCCCAGGGTAACACCATATATTTT

D: .
J: TRBJ1-5
size: few
V: TRBV9
CDR3: CASSELSGEGQPQHF
DNA: TGTGCCAGCAGCGAACTTTCAGGGGAGGGTCAGCCCCAGCATTTT

D: .
J: TRBJ2-2
size: .
V: TRBV3-1/TRBV3-2
CDR3: CASSQGGAHGELFF
DNA: TGTGCCAGCAGCCAGGGGGGGGCCCACGGGGAGCTGTTTTTT

D: .
J: TRBJ2-3
size: .
V: TRBV4-1
CDR3: CASSLRTATDTQYF
DNA: TGCGCCAGCAGCCTCCGGACAGCCACAGATACGCAGTATTTT

D: TRBD1
J: TRBJ2-3
size: .
V: TRBV7-3
CDR3: CASSLLVTGGVDTQYF
DNA: TGTGCCAGCAGCTTACTTGTTACAGGGGGCGTAGATACGCAGTATTTT

D: .
J: TRBJ1-2
size: .
V: TRBV6-5
CDR3: CASKTSQGDTGYTF
DNA: TGTGCCAGCAAAACCTCACAGGGTGATACTGGCTACACCTTC

D: .
J: TRBJ2-2
size: .
V: TRBV6-5
CDR3: CASSYDRTRTGELFF
DNA: TGTGCCAGCAGTTACGACAGGACTCGGACCGGGGAGCTGTTTTTT

D: TRBD1
J: TRBJ1-2
size: .
V: TRBV10-3
CDR3: CAISVAPGQGASNYGYTF
DNA: TGTGCCATCAGTGTGGCACCGGGACAGGGGGCGTCTAACTATGGCTACACCTTC

D: TRBD2
J: TRBJ2-3
size: .
V: TRBV29-1
CDR3: CSVKGSGSGSTDTQYF
DNA: TGCAGCGTTAAGGGTAGCGGGAGTGGGAGCACAGATACGCAGTATTTT

D: .
J: TRBJ2-7
size: .
V: TRBV25-1
CDR3: CASSENVGGSYEQYF
DNA: TGTGCCAGCAGTGAAAATGTAGGGGGTTCCTACGAGCAGTACTTC

D: .
J: TRBJ2-3
size: .
V: TRBV6-5
CDR3: CASSLQSDTQYF
DNA: TGTGCCAGCAGCCTACAGAGCGATACGCAGTATTTT

D: TRBD1
J: TRBJ2-5
size: .
V: TRBV3-1/TRBV3-2
CDR3: CASSQDSGGWETQYF
DNA: TGTGCCAGCAGCCAAGATTCAGGGGGCTGGGAGACCCAGTACTTC

D: .
J: TRBJ2-7
size: .
V: TRBV30
CDR3: CACPSTGFGGEQYF
DNA: TGTGCCTGCCCTTCCACAGGGTTCGGTGGAGAGCAGTACTTC

D: .
J: TRBJ1-4
size: .
V: TRBV10-1
CDR3: CASSDGGDATNEKLFF
DNA: TGCGCCAGCAGTGATGGAGGGGATGCAACTAATGAAAAACTGTTTTTT

D: .
J: TRBJ1-5
size: .
V: TRBV2
CDR3: CASGGVDDNQPQHF
DNA: TGTGCCAGCGGGGGGGTGGACGACAATCAGCCCCAGCATTTT

D: .
J: TRBJ1-2
size: .
V: TRBV29-1
CDR3: CSVEGGTINGYTF
DNA: TGCAGCGTTGAAGGCGGAACTATTAATGGCTACACCTTC

D: .
J: TRBJ2-1
size: .
V: TRBV6-2/TRBV6-3
CDR3: CASSYSGGRPPDEQFF
DNA: TGTGCCAGCAGTTACTCCGGGGGGCGGCCACCTGATGAGCAGTTCTTC

D: TRBD1
J: TRBJ2-2
size: once
V: TRBV6-5
CDR3: CASSYLGQLKPGELFF
DNA: TGTGCCAGCAGTTACTTGGGACAGCTGAAGCCCGGGGAGCTGTTTTTT

D: .
J: TRBJ1-2
size: .
V: TRBV28
CDR3: CACRIKGPYGYTF
DNA: TGTGCCTGCCGTATAAAGGGGCCCTATGGCTACACCTTC

D: TRBD1
J: TRBJ1-3
size: .
V: TRBV9
CDR3: CASSERGDRSSGNTIYF
DNA: TGTGCCAGCAGCGAGAGAGGGGACAGATCCTCTGGAAACACCATATATTTT

D: .
J: TRBJ2-2
size: .
V: TRBV6-2/TRBV6-3
CDR3: CASSTYRVTGELFF
DNA: TGTGCCAGCAGTACCTACAGGGTCACCGGGGAGCTGTTTTTT

D: .
J: TRBJ1-2
size: .
V: TRBV30
CDR3: CAGGQGLRAPYGYTF
DNA: TGTGCCGGGGGTCAGGGGCTCCGTGCCCCCTATGGCTACACCTTC

D: .
J: TRBJ2-3
size: .
V: TRBV7-2
CDR3: CASSLSPTDTQYF
DNA: TGTGCCAGCAGCTTAAGCCCCACAGATACGCAGTATTTT